Below are 23 T cell receptor beta chains sequenced from a single sample in a study of CXCR3-negative and CXCR3-positive naive CD8 T cells. TRB cDNA was prepared as libraries by UMI-labeled 5' RACE. No DNA is given; TCRdb re-called the 5' RACE reads and lists each CDR3 protein once. This sample's table has 65,000 to 75,000 distinct CDR3 sequences. The sequencing input was naive CXCR3- CD8+ T cells from blood. As for subset: CD45RO-CCR7+CD27+CD95- naive CD8+ T cells lacking CXCR3 (TNR3-). These receptors were taken from a human donor in good health. Some clones in this sample may be carry-over from other donors' samples.

The chain couples TRBV5-5 to TRBJ2-7; checking the TCRdb D call of TRBD1 is not possible without DNA. This CDR3 is 13 amino acids long. Germline V gene data show CDR1 as SGHKS and CDR2 as YYEKEE (reference sequence). The CDR3 region is CASSLGGQGEQYF. Together with reference TRBV5-5 and TRBJ2-7, the CDR3 gives the full variable domain: DAGVTQSPTHLIKTRGQQVTLRCSPISGHKSVSWYQQVLGQGPQFIFQYYEKEERGRGNFPDRFSARQFPNYSSELNVNALLLGDSALYLCASSLGGQGEQYFGPGTRLTVT.

The chain's CDR3 is CSANVDAGAPYEQYF. The rearrangement links TRBV20-1 to TRBJ2-7. The CDR3 runs to 15 residues. The V gene's germline CDR1 is DFQATT and CDR2 SNEGSKA (reference sequence).

The chain uses TRBV21-1 and TRBJ2-1; TCRdb outputs TRBD2, but without DNA this stays unchecked. TRBV21-1 is described as a pseudogene. This CDR3 is built from 15 residues. CDR3 protein: CASRYSGFSYNEQFF.

J is TRBJ2-1 and V is TRBV7-9; lacking DNA, the TRBD2 call made by TCRdb goes unchecked. This CDR3 contains 15 residues. The germline V gene has CDR1 SEHNR and CDR2 FQNEAQ (reference sequence). The CDR3 loop is CASSLVGRGVNEQFF.

This chain's CDR3 is CASSLNRASGRESDTQYF. The chain recombines TRBV28 with TRBJ2-3; TCRdb indicates TRBD2, and absent DNA this call remains unverified. The germline CDR1 and CDR2 sequences are MDHEN and SYDVKM. CDR3 length: 18 amino acids. The whole variable domain, filled in from reference TRBV28 and TRBJ2-3, reads DVKVTQSSRYLVKRTGEKVFLECVQDMDHENMFWYRQDPGLGLRLIYFSYDVKMKEKGDIPEGYSVSREKKERFSLILESASTNQTSMYLCASSLNRASGRESDTQYFGPGTRLTVL.

The chain joins TRBV29-1 to TRBJ2-2; as DNA is missing, the TRBD1 call by TCRdb cannot be tested. The CDR3 runs 14 residues. Germline V CDR1 and CDR2: SQVTM, ANQGSEA. This chain's CDR3 is CSVERGRNTGELFF.

The V call is TRBV6-4, the J call TRBJ2-3; TCRdb picks TRBD2, but there is no DNA to check that call. This CDR3 contains 15 residues. In germline, CDR1 is MRHNA, CDR2 SNTAGT. This CDR3 is CASSERGGASDTQYF.

The genes are TRBV5-4 and TRBJ2-3; with no DNA, the TCRdb D assignment of TRBD1 cannot be verified. CDR1 and CDR2 (germline): SGHNT, YYREEE (reference sequence). CDR3 length: 15 amino acids. The CDR3 protein is CASRFFRDLTDTQYF.

The gene calls are TRBV28 and TRBJ2-5; TCRdb calls TRBD1, which cannot be checked without DNA. The CDR3 length is 17 residues. Looked up from germline, CDR1 is MDHEN and CDR2 is SYDVKM. Here the CDR3 reads CASSFDRAGANQETQYF.

V gene TRBV12-3 or TRBV12-4 combines with J gene TRBJ2-3; TCRdb picks TRBD1, but there is no DNA to check that call. The CDR3 is made up of 15 amino acids. CDR3 loop: CASSLGNRVPDTQYF.

The V call is TRBV19, the J call TRBJ1-1; TCRdb calls TRBD1, which cannot be checked without DNA. The CDR3 has 14 amino acids. Germline-derived CDR1 and CDR2 are LNHDA and SQIVND (reference sequence). CDR3 sequence reads: CASNPGTGGTEAFF.

The rearrangement uses TRBV27 and TRBJ2-7. CDR3 length equals 13 residues. Per the germline V gene, CDR1 is MNHEY and CDR2 is SMNVEV (reference sequence). The CDR3 sequence is CASSLRGLHEQYF.

The rearrangement joins TRBV12-3 or TRBV12-4 to TRBJ2-7. The length of the CDR3 is 12 residues. CDR3 region: CASSLVKYEQYF.

The rearrangement uses TRBV5-1 and TRBJ2-3; no DNA is available, so the TRBD1 call from TCRdb remains unchecked. Germline CDR1 and CDR2: SGHRS and YFSETQ. This CDR3 region has 15 residues. CDR3 in amino acids: CASSFGRGVADTQYF.

The CDR3 loop reads CASSIQPNTEAFF. The V call is TRBV7-3, the J call TRBJ1-1. The CDR3 is 13 residues long. Looked up from germline, CDR1 is SGHTA and CDR2 is FQGTGA.

The genes are TRBV29-1 and TRBJ1-1. Germline assignment: CDR1 SQVTM and CDR2 ANQGSEA. The CDR3 contains 12 residues. The CDR3 loop is CSVGYMNTEAFF.

The chain employs TRBV7-9 and TRBJ2-5; TCRdb selects TRBD1, and the lack of DNA leaves this call unchecked. In germline, CDR1 is SEHNR, CDR2 FQNEAQ (reference sequence). The CDR3 runs 13 residues. CDR3 in amino acids: CASSPGRGQTQYF.

V and J are TRBV12-3 or TRBV12-4 and TRBJ1-1; the D call from TCRdb, TRBD1, cannot be confirmed without DNA. The CDR3 runs 13 residues. The CDR3 spells CASSPGGNTEAFF.

The chain employs TRBV20-1 and TRBJ1-5. Germline CDR1 is DFQATT and CDR2 is SNEGSKA (reference sequence). The CDR3 loop spans 16 amino acids. CDR3 protein: CSARDPWGGSNQPQHF.

The rearrangement uses TRBV27 and TRBJ1-5; the TRBD1 assignment by TCRdb is unverifiable without DNA. Germline CDR1 MNHEY, CDR2 SMNVEV (reference sequence). CDR3 size: 15 residues. CDR3 sequence: CASGAGIFSNQPQHF.

V usage is TRBV12-3 or TRBV12-4 and J usage is TRBJ1-1. The CDR3 totals 13 residues. This CDR3 is CASSFGGDTEAFF.

V and J are TRBV18 and TRBJ2-7; the D call of TRBD1 rests on TCRdb alone, since no DNA is present to check it. Germline CDR1 reads KGHSH; CDR2 reads LQKENI. This CDR3 is 15 amino acids long. CDR3 residues: CASSPDGAPNYEQYF.

The chain links TRBV27 to TRBJ2-7; TCRdb outputs TRBD1, but without DNA this stays unchecked. The CDR3 is made up of 16 amino acids. Germline CDR1 reads MNHEY; CDR2 reads SMNVEV (reference sequence). The CDR3 spells CASSLSPPKIYYEQYF.